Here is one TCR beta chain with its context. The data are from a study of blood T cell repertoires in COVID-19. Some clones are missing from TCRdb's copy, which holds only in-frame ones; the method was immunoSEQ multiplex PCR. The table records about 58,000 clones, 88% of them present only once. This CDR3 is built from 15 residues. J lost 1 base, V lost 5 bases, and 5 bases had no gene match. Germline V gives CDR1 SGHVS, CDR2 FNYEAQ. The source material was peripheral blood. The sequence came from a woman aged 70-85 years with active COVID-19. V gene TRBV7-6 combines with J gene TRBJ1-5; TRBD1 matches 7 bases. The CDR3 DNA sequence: TGTGCCAGCAGCCGCGGGACAGCCAGCAATCAGCCCCAGCATTTT. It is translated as CASSRGTASNQPQHF. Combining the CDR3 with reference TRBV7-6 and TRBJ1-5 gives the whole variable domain GAGVSQSPRYKVTKRGQDVALRCDPISGHVSLYWYRQALGQGPEFLTYFNYEAQQDKSGLPNDRFSAERPEGSISTLTIQRTEQRDSAMYRCASSRGTASNQPQHFGDGTRLSIL.